This T cell receptor (beta chain) emerged from a study of shared clonotypes between healthy human individuals. The V gene's germline CDR1 is MGHDK and CDR2 SYGVNS. The CDR3 extends over 14 amino acids. Trimming shortened V by 6 bases and J by 8 bases, and 18 bases separated the two germline ends. Method: immunoSEQ multiplex PCR; TCRdb's copy keeps in-frame clones and lacks some. The table lists roughly 1,800,000 clones, approximately 95% of them singletons. CD45RO-negative, CCR7-selected cells formed the naive CD8 fraction, which excluded terminally differentiated effector memory CD45RA+ cells. The TCR originated in a man aged 18 to 29 in good health. The chain joins TRBV25-1 to TRBJ2-3; no clear D gene. Sequencing was done on a sample of naive CD8+ T cells sorted from blood. Here the CDR3 DNA reads TGTGCCAGCAGCCAAAACGGTGGTCCGGGTACGCAGTATTTT. Its protein product is CASSQNGGPGTQYF.